This T cell receptor (beta chain) is from a study of tumor and adjacent non-tumor tissue in lung cancer. Study-level information: About 4.17 million productive TCRbeta reads were obtained per sample on average. Study-wide results and caveats: Tumor TCR diversity, when higher, was linked to shorter survival. Top 100 clones took a larger repertoire share in normal lung. TCR diversity was significantly greater in tumor than normal lung tissue.

This sample's RNA came from whole unsorted tissue. More than 3 cm separated this lung sample from the edge of the tumor. The CDR3 is made up of 15 amino acids. A modified ARM-PCR protocol with three rounds of nested PCR amplified TCRbeta. Via MiXCR, TCRdb re-called the multiplex PCR reads, giving one row per CDR3 protein. The table lists 75,000 to 80,000 distinct CDR3 sequences, over 65% of them singletons, with approximately 40% in the top ten. Turning to this clonotype: Its antigen is unidentified. This is likely a read error, given that the CDR3 carries no conserved phenylalanine or tryptophan at its end.

Sequencing input: distant non-tumor lung tissue. This receptor was obtained from a man in his 70s with non-small cell lung cancer. V and J are TRBV12-3 or TRBV12-4 and TRBJ2-2; no reliable D call. Written as DNA, the CDR3 is TGTGCCAGCAGTCCCCATCATGAGAACGCCGGGGAGCTGTTTATT. This translates into CASSPHHENAGELFI.